Below, 9 T cell receptor beta chains from the same sample are listed, as sequenced in a study of identical twins. Using its own MiXCR run on the 5' RACE reads, TCRdb lists one record per CDR3 protein. The sample consists of approximately 500,000 distinct CDR3 sequences, nearly 15% of them appearing once. These same records also appear under a second study, on yellow fever vaccine responses in identical twins.

Sequenced sample: CD4+ T cells sorted from blood. The receptors stem from a woman between 18 and 29 years old in good health.

This clonotype was recorded at least ten times. The CDR3 protein is CSVSPGQGFYEQYF. The CDR3 coding sequence is TGCAGCGTTTCTCCGGGACAGGGGTTCTACGAGCAGTACTTC. The chain uses TRBV29-1 and TRBJ2-7, with 10 bases matching TRBD1. Germline CDR1 and CDR2: SQVTM and ANQGSEA. V shed 5 bases, J shed 3 bases, and the junction held 7 bases outside the gene matches. CDR3 length: 14 amino acids.

This clonotype occurred once. This rearrangement joins TRBV20-1 to TRBJ2-1, with 13 bases matching TRBD2. Germline CDR1 reads DFQATT; CDR2 reads SNEGSKA (reference sequence). J lost 2 bases, V lost 5 bases, and 3 bases had no gene match. The CDR3 length is 15 residues. CDR3 nucleotide sequence: TGCAGTGCTGTGGGGACTAGCGGGGCCTACAATGAGCAGTTCTTC. Its protein product is CSAVGTSGAYNEQFF.

Only a few counts were recorded for this clonotype. CDR3: CASSYGIWTDYGYTF. For the CDR3, the DNA is TGTGCCAGCAGTTACGGAATTTGGACAGACTATGGCTACACCTTC. The chain has TRBV6-5 and TRBJ1-2; weak D call: TRBD1 (6 bases). This CDR3 is 15 amino acids long. Per germline, CDR1 MNHEY and CDR2 SVGAGI. V lost 2 bases and J lost 3, with 13 bases in between.

The chain couples TRBV4-1 to TRBJ1-1; 7 bases are shared with TRBD1. Germline V gives CDR1 MGHRA, CDR2 YSYEKL. J was trimmed by 1 base and V by 3 bases; bases with no gene match: 17. This CDR3 has 19 residues. The CDR3 bases are TGCGCCAGCAGCCACCAGGGCGACCAAAACCGGGACAGGAACACTGAAGCTTTCTTT. Its translation: CASSHQGDQNRDRNTEAFF.

The rearrangement uses TRBV7-8 and TRBJ2-7; perhaps TRBD1 as D (5 bases). The CDR3 loop spans 14 amino acids. V shed 5 bases and J shed 1 base, with 12 bases lying between them. The germline V gene has CDR1 SGHVS and CDR2 FQNEAQ. CDR3 region: CASSLGVTSYEQYF. In DNA, the CDR3 is TGTGCCAGCAGCCTAGGGGTGACGTCCTACGAGCAGTACTTC.

The chain links TRBV6-4 to TRBJ2-7; 11 positions agree with TRBD2. The CDR3 loop spans 15 amino acids. Per the germline V gene, CDR1 is MRHNA and CDR2 is SNTAGT. V was pared by 8 bases and J by 0 bases, with 6 bases of the junction left unmatched. The CDR3 region is CASGSSGGLSYEQYV. The CDR3 DNA sequence: TGTGCCAGCGGATCTAGCGGGGGGCTCTCCTACGAGCAGTACGTC.

This clonotype was picked up a small number of times. The chain's CDR3 is CASSSLEARGRREETQYF. The DNA of the CDR3 is TGTGCCAGCAGCTCTCTGGAGGCCAGGGGGCGGCGTGAAGAGACCCAGTACTTC. The V and J genes are TRBV11-1 and TRBJ2-5; 8 bases map to TRBD1. This CDR3 region has 18 residues. Germline V CDR1 and CDR2: SGHAT, FQDESV (reference sequence). V lost 4 bases and J lost 3; bases outside the gene matches: 16.

This clonotype showed up just a few times. CDR3 coding DNA: TGCAGTGCACCGAGGGATCTGGACAATGAGCAGTTCTTC. Translated, it gives CSAPRDLDNEQFF. The chain uses TRBV20-1 and TRBJ2-1; weak D call: TRBD2 (5 bases). With 6 bases removed from V and 5 bases from J, the gap between germline ends came to 14 bases. The V gene's germline CDR1 is DFQATT and CDR2 SNEGSKA (reference sequence). The CDR3 sequence is 13 residues long.

A few counts support this clonotype. J is TRBJ2-3 and V is TRBV24-1; 7 nucleotides match TRBD2. The junction had 7 bases not matched to a gene; V was cut back by 0 bases and J by 2 bases. The germline CDR1 and CDR2 sequences are KGHDR and SFDVKD. This CDR3 spans 17 amino acids. CDR3 nucleotides: TGTGCCACCAGTGATTTGCAGTCTAGCGGAAACACAGATACGCAGTATTTT. Protein: CATSDLQSSGNTDTQYF.